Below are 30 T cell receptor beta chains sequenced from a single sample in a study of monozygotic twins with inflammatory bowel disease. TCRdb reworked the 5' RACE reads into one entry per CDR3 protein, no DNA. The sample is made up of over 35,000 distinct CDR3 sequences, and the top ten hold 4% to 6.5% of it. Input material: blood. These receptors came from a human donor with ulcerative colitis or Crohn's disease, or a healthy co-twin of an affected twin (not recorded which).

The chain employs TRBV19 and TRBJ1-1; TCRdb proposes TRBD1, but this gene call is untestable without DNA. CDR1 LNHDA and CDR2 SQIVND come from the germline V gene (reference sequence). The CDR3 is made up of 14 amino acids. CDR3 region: CASRPLDRGAEAFF.

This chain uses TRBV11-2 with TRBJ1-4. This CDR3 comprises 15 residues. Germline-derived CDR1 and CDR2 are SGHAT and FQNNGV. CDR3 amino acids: CASSPNPGLREKLFF. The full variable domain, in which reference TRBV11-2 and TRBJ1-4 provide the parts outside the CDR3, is EAGVAQSPRYKIIEKRQSVAFWCNPISGHATLYWYQQILGQGPKLLIQFQNNGVVDDSQLPKDRFSAERLKGVDSTLKIQPAKLEDSAVYLCASSPNPGLREKLFFGSGTQLSVL.

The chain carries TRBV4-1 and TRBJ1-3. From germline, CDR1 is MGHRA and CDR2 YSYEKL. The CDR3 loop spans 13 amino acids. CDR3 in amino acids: CASSLGGGNTIYF.

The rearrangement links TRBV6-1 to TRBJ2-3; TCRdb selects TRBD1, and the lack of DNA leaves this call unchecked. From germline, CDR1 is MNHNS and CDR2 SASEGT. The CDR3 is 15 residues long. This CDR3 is CASSGSWGSTDTQYF.

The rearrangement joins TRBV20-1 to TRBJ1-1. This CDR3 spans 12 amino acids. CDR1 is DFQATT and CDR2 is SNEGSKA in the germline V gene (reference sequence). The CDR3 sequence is CSARTVNTEAFF.

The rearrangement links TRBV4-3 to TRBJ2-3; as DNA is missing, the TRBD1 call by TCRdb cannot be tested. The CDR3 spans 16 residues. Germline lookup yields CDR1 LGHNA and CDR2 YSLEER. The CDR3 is CASSQDSGGIADTQYF.

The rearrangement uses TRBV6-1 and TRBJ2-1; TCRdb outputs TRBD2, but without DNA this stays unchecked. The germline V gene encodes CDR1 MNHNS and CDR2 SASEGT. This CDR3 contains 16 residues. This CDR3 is CASSEQGGGAYNEQFF.

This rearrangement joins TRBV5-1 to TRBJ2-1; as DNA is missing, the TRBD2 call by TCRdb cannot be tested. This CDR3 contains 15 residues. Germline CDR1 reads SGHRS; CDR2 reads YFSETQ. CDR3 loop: CASSRGTSGVAEQFF. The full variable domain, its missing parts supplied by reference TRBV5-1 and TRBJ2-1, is KAGVTQTPRYLIKTRGQQVTLSCSPISGHRSVSWYQQTPGQGLQFLFEYFSETQRNKGNFPGRFSGRQFSNSRSEMNVSTLELGDSALYLCASSRGTSGVAEQFFGPGTRLTVL.

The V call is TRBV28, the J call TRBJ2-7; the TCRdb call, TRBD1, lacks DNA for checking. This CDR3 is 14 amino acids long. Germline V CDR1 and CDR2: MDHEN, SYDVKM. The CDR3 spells CASSTGQGSYEQYF. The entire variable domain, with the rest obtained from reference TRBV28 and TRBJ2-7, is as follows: DVKVTQSSRYLVKRTGEKVFLECVQDMDHENMFWYRQDPGLGLRLIYFSYDVKMKEKGDIPEGYSVSREKKERFSLILESASTNQTSMYLCASSTGQGSYEQYFGPGTRLTVT.

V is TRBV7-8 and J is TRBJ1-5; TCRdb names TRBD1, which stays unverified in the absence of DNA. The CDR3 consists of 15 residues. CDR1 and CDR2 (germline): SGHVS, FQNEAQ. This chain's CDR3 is CASSSDGQGKKPQHF.

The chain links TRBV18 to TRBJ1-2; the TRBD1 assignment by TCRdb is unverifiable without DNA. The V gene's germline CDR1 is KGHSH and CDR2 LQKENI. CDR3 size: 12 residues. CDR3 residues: CASSPLARGYTF.

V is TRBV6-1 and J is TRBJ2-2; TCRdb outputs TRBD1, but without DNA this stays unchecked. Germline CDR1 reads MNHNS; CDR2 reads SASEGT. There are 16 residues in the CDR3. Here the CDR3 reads CASSHRLGRGTGELFF.

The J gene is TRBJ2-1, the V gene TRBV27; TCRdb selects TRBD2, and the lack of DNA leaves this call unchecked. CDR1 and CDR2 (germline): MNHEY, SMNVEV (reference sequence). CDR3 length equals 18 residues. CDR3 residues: CASSSRTSGSRWQNEQFF.

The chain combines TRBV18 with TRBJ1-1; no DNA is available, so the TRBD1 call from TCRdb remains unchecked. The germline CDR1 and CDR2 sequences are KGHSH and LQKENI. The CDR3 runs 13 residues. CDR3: CASSPGQDTEAFF.

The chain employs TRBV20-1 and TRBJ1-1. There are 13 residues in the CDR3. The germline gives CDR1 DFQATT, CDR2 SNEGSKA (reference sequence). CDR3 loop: CSARVGFYTEAFF.

The CDR3 is CASSGSSIGENTEAFF. V usage is TRBV5-1 and J usage is TRBJ1-1; the TCRdb call, TRBD1, lacks DNA for checking. The germline V gene encodes CDR1 SGHRS and CDR2 YFSETQ. The CDR3 runs 16 residues.

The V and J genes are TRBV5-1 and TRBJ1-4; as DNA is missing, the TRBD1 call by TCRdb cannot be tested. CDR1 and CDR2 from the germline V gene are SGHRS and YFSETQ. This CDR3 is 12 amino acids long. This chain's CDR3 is CASSLSQGKLFF. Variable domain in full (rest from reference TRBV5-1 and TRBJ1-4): KAGVTQTPRYLIKTRGQQVTLSCSPISGHRSVSWYQQTPGQGLQFLFEYFSETQRNKGNFPGRFSGRQFSNSRSEMNVSTLELGDSALYLCASSLSQGKLFFGSGTQLSVL.

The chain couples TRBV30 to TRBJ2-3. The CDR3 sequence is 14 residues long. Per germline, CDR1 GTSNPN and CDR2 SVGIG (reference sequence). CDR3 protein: CAWRLRAFTDTQYF.

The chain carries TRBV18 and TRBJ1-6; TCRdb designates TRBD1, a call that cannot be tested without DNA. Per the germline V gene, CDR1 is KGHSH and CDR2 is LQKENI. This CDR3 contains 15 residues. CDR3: CASSTGQGAGSPLHF.

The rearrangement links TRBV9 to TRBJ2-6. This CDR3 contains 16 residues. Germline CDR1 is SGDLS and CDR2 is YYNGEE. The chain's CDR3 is CASSESVDSGANVLTF.

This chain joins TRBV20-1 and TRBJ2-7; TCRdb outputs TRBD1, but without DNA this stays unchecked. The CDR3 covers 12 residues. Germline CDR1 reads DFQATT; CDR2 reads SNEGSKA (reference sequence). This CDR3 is CSATDRVHEQYF.

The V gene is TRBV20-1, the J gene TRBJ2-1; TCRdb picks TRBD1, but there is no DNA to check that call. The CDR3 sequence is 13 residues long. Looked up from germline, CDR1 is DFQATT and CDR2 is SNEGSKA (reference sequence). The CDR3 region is CSAIQGNGNEQFF.

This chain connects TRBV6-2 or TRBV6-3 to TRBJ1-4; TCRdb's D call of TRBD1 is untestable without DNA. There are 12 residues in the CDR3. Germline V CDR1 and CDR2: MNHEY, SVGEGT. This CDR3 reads CASTSIGQSLFF.

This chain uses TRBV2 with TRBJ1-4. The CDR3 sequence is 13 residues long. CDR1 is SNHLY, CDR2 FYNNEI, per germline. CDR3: CASSVRPNEKLFF.

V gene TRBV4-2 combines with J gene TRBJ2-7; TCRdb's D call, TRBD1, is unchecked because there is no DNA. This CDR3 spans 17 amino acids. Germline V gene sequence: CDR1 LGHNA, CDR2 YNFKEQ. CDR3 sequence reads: CASSHYPAGATSYEQYF.

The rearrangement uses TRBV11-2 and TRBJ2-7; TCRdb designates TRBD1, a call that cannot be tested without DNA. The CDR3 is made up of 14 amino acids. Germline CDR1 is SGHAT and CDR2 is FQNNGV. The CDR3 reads CASSFTGTGDEQYF.

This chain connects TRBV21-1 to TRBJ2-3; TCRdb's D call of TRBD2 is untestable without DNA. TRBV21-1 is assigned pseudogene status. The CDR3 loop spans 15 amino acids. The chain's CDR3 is CASSNLGGSTDTQYF.

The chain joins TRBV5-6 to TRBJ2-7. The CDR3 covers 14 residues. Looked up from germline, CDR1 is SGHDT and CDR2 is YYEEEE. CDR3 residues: CASSFGQADYEQYF. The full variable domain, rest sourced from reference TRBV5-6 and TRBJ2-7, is DAGVTQSPTHLIKTRGQQVTLRCSPKSGHDTVSWYQQALGQGPQFIFQYYEEEERQRGNFPDRFSGHQFPNYSSELNVNALLLGDSALYLCASSFGQADYEQYFGPGTRLTVT.

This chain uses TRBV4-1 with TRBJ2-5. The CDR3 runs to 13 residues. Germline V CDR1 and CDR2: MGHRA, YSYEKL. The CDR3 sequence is CASSPQAQETQYF.

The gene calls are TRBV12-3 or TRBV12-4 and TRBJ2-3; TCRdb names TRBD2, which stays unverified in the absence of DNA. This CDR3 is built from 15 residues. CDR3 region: CASSRGSGGANTQYF.